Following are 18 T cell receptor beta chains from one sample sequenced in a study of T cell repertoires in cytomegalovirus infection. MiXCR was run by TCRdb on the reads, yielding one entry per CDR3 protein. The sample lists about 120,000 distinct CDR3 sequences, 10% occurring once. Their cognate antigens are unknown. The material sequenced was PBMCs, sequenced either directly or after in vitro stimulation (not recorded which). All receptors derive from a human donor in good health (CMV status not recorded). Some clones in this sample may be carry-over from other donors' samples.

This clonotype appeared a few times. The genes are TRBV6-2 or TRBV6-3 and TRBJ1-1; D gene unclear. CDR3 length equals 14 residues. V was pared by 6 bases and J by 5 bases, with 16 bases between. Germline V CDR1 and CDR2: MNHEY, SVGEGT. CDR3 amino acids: CASSPFVGSTEAFF. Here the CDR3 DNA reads TGTGCCAGCAGCCCATTTGTGGGATCGACTGAAGCTTTCTTT.

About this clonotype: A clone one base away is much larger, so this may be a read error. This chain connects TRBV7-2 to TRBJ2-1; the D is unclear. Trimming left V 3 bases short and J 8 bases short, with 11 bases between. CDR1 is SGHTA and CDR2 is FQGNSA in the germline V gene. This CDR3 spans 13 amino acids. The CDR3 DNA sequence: TGTGCCAGCAGCTTCTCTCTGCCCGATGAGCAGTTCTTC. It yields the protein CASSFSLPDEQFF.

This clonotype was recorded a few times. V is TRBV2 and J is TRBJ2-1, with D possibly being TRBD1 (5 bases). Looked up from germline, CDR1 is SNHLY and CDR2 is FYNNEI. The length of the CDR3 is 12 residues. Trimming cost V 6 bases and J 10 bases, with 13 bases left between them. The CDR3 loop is CASRGDRWEQFF. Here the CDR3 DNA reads TGTGCCAGCAGAGGAGACAGATGGGAGCAGTTCTTC.

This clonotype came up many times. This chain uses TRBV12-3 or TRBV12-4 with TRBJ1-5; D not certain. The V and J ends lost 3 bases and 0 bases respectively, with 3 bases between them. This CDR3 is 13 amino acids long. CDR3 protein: CASSLDSNQPQHF. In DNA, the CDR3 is TGTGCCAGCAGTTTGGATAGCAATCAGCCCCAGCATTTT.

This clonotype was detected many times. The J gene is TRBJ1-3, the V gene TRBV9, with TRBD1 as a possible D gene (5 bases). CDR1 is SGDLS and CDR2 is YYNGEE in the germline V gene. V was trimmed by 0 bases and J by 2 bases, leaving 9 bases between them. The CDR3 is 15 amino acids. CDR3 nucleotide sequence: TGTGCCAGCAGCGTAGTGGCGGGGGCTGGAAACACCATATATTTT. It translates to CASSVVAGAGNTIYF.

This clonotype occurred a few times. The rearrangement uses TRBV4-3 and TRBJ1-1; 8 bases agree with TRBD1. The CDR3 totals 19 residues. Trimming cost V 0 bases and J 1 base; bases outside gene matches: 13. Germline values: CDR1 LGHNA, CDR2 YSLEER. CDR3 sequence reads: CASSQDLVSGGGRNTEAFF. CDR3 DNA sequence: TGCGCCAGCAGCCAAGATCTGGTTTCAGGGGGCGGGAGGAACACTGAAGCTTTCTTT.

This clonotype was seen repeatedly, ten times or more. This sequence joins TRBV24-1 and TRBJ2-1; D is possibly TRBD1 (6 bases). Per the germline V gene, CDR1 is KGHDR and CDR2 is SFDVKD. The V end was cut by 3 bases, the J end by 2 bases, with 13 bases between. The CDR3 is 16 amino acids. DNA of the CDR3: TGTGCCACCAGTGATGTAACCGGGACAACCTACAATGAGCAGTTCTTC. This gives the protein CATSDVTGTTYNEQFF.

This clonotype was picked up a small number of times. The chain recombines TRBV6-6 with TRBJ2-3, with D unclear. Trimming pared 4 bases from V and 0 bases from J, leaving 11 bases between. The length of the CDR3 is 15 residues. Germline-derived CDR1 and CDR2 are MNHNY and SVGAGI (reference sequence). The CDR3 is CASSSDGTSTDTQYF. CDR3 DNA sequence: TGTGCCAGCAGTTCGGACGGAACTAGCACAGATACGCAGTATTTT.

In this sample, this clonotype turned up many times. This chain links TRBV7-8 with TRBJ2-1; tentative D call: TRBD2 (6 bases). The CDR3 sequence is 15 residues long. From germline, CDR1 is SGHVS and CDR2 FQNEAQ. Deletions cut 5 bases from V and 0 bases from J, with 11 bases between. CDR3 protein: CASSPAGSSYNEQFF. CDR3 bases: TGTGCCAGCAGCCCAGCGGGTAGCTCCTACAATGAGCAGTTCTTC.

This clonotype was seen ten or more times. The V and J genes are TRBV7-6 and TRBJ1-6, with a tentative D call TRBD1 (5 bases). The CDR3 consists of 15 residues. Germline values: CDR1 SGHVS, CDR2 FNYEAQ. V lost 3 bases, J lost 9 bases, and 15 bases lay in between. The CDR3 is CASSFDMGLGSPLHF. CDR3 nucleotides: TGTGCCAGCAGCTTCGACATGGGGCTCGGTTCACCCCTCCACTTT.

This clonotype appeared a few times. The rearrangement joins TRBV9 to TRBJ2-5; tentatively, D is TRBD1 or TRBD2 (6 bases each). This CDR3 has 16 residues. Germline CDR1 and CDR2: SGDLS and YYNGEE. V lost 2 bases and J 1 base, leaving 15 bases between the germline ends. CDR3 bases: TGTGCCAGCAGCGTTTTTGGGGGGCAGGGCCAAGAGACCCAGTACTTC. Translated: CASSVFGGQGQETQYF.

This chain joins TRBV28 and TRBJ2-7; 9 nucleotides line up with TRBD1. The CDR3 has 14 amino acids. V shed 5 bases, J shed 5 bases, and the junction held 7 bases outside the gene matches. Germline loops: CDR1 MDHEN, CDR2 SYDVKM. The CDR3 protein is CASSDRDRVNEQYF. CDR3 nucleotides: TGTGCCAGCAGTGACCGGGACAGGGTGAACGAGCAGTACTTC.

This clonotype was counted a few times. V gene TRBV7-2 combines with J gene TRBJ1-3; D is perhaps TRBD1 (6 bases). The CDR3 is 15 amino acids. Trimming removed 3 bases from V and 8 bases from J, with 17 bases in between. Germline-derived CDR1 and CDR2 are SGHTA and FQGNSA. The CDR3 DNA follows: TGTGCCAGCAGCTTTCCGGGGTCGGGGGCTGACACCATATATTTT. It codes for CASSFPGSGADTIYF.

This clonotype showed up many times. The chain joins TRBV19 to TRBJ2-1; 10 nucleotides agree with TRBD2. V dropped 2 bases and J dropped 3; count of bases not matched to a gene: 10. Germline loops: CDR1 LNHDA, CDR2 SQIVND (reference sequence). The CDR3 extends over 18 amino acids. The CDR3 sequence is CASSIKAGGTPFYNEQFF. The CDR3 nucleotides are TGTGCCAGTAGTATAAAAGCGGGAGGGACCCCTTTCTACAATGAGCAGTTCTTC.

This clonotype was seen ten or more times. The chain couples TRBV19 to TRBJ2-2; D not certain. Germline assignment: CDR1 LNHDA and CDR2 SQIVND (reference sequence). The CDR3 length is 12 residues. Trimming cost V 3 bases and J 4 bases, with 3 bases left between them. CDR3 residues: CASSITTGELFF. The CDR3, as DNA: TGTGCCAGTAGTATTACCACCGGGGAGCTGTTTTTT.

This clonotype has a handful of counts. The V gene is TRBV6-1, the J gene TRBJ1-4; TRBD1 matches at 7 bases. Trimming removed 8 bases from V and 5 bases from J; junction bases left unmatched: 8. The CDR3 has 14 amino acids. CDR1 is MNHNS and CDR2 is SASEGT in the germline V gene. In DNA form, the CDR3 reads TGTGCCAGCCGTCCCGGGACAGTGAATGAAAAACTGTTTTTT. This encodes CASRPGTVNEKLFF.

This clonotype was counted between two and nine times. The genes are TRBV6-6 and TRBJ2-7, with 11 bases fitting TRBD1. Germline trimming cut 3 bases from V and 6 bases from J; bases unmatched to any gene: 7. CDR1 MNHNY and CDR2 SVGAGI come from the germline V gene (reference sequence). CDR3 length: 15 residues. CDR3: CASSYRGQGDPEQYV. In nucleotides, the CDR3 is TGTGCCAGCAGTTATCGGGGACAGGGGGACCCCGAGCAGTACGTC.

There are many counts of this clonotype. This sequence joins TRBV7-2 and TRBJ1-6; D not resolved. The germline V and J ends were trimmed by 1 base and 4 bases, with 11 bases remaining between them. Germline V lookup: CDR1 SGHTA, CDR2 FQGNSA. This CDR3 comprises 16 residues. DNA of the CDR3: TGTGCCAGCAGCTTAGAAGTAGTTGGTTATAATTCACCCCTCCACTTT. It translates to CASSLEVVGYNSPLHF.